This T cell receptor beta chain was profiled in a study of cytomegalovirus exposure and HLA in healthy donors. Background on the study: For the approximately 400 genotyped donors, more than 80% fell within the Caucasian-associated ancestry cluster.

Germline assignment: CDR1 ENHRY and CDR2 SYGVKD. This CDR3 contains 15 residues. The ends lost 6 bases at V and 2 bases at J; junction bases unmatched: 4. Study outcomes and limitations: Associated with HLA alleles at 0.05 false discovery rate in a later analysis were about 17,000 TCR beta sequences.

In regard to this clone: The target antigen is unknown.

PCR was performed using 60 Vbeta and 13 Jbeta primers. Produced via immunoSEQ multiplex PCR; TCRdb's table is partial and in-frame only. The repertoire holds about 160,000 clones, with more than 75% as singletons. While unrecorded immune exposures were likely, the donors were nominally healthy when sampled. The sequence was obtained from a girl aged 2 to 10 in good health and CMV-seropositive. The sequencing input was PBMCs. The chain joins TRBV10-3 to TRBJ2-3; 11 nucleotides align to TRBD2. CDR3 amino acids: CAIRRLAGTTDTQYF. The CDR3 nucleotides are TGTGCCATCAGAAGACTAGCGGGGACCACAGATACGCAGTATTTT.